The 30 T cell receptor beta chains below all came from one sample that was sequenced in a study of shared T cell receptors in the human thymus. TCRdb's copy holds only in-frame clones and misses some; the assay was immunoSEQ multiplex PCR. The sample shows more than 550,000 clones, 80% to 90% of them seen only once. This same sample was also taken into another study, of human thymus T cells.

Sequenced material: thymocytes. These receptors all stem from a girl under two years old with a congenital heart defect.

The chain carries TRBV11-2 and TRBJ2-3; TRBD2 aligns across 8 bases. Germline CDR1 reads SGHAT; CDR2 reads FQNNGV. V lost 5 bases, J lost 2 bases, and 9 bases stayed unmatched. This CDR3 has 16 residues. CDR3 sequence reads: CASSHPSGGPTDTQYF. The CDR3 region has the DNA TGTGCCAGCAGCCACCCCAGCGGGGGACCCACAGATACGCAGTATTTT.

This clone has only one observation. The J gene is TRBJ2-1, the V gene TRBV11-3; no definite D call. Per the germline V gene, CDR1 is SGHNT and CDR2 is YENEEA. There are 10 residues in the CDR3. Trimming took off 5 bases at V and 9 bases at J, with 5 bases between the two ends. CDR3 sequence (DNA): TGTGCCAGCAGCCGTTTTGAGCAGTTCTTC. Translated: CASSRFEQFF. The whole variable domain, filled in from reference TRBV11-3 and TRBJ2-1, reads EAGVVQSPRYKIIEKKQPVAFWCNPISGHNTLYWYLQNLGQGPELLIRYENEEAVDDSQLPKDRFSAERLKGVDSTLKIQPAELGDSAVYLCASSRFEQFFGPGTRLTVL.

V is TRBV27 and J is TRBJ2-7, with 12 bases matching TRBD2. The CDR3 loop spans 16 amino acids. The V gene's germline CDR1 is MNHEY and CDR2 SMNVEV (reference sequence). V was pared by 5 bases and J by 3 bases, with 8 bases of the junction left unmatched. In nucleotides, the CDR3 is TGTGCCAGCAGTACCCGGACTAGCGGGGAAAACTACGAGCAGTACTTC. This encodes CASSTRTSGENYEQYF.

This clone has just a few counts. J is TRBJ1-2 and V is TRBV10-3, with D maybe TRBD1 (6 bases). This CDR3 is 12 amino acids long. V was trimmed by 6 bases and J by 2 bases, leaving 7 bases between them. CDR1 is ENHRY, CDR2 SYGVKD, per germline. The CDR3 is CAISQGNYGYTF. The CDR3 nucleotides read TGTGCCATCAGCCAGGGGAACTATGGCTACACCTTC.

This chain links TRBV6-5 with TRBJ2-1; D perhaps matches TRBD1 (6 bases). V gave up 4 bases and J gave up 8 bases, with 15 bases separating them. Germline loops: CDR1 MNHEY, CDR2 SVGAGI. This CDR3 is built from 14 residues. As DNA, the CDR3 is TGTGCCAGCAGTTGGACAGATGAATTTCATGAGCAGTTCTTC. It is translated as CASSWTDEFHEQFF.

The CDR3 spells CASSTDRPTWETEAFF. The CDR3 coding sequence is TGCGCCAGCAGCACGGACAGGCCCACGTGGGAGACTGAAGCTTTCTTT. The genes are TRBV5-1 and TRBJ1-1; 7 bases are a match to TRBD1. This CDR3 is 16 amino acids long. Unmatched junction bases numbered 14, after V lost 4 bases and J lost 5 bases. Germline V CDR1 and CDR2: SGHRS, YFSETQ.

The CDR3 DNA sequence: TGTGCCAGCAGTTACAGGGGGGGTAGCAATCAGCCCCAGCATTTT. Translating gives CASSYRGGSNQPQHF. The chain links TRBV6-6 to TRBJ1-5, with D tentatively TRBD1 (6 bases). This CDR3 region has 15 residues. Trimming took 2 bases from V and 0 from J, leaving 8 bases between them. Germline lookup yields CDR1 MNHNY and CDR2 SVGAGI (reference sequence).

This clone was seen only a few times. The chain is built from TRBV7-7 and TRBJ2-7; 10 bases fit TRBD1. V shed 5 bases, J shed 5 bases, and the junction held 12 bases outside the gene matches. Germline V lookup: CDR1 SSHAT, CDR2 FNYEAQ (reference sequence). The CDR3 contains 16 residues. CDR3 in DNA: TGTGCCAGCAGCCAAAGGCCGGGACAGGGGTATGACGAGCAGTACTTC. This codes for CASSQRPGQGYDEQYF.

This clone was seen once. The V and J genes are TRBV19 and TRBJ1-4, with unresolved D. The V gene's germline CDR1 is LNHDA and CDR2 SQIVND (reference sequence). V was cut by 1 base and J by 8 bases, with 14 bases left in between. The CDR3 contains 15 residues. This CDR3 reads CASSIAMDFSEKLFF. The CDR3, as DNA: TGTGCCAGTAGTATAGCTATGGATTTTAGCGAAAAACTGTTTTTT.

The rearrangement links TRBV7-6 to TRBJ2-7, with D perhaps TRBD2 (5 bases). This CDR3 spans 15 amino acids. The V end lost 5 bases, the J end lost 1 base, and 15 bases lay between the germline ends. The V gene's germline CDR1 is SGHVS and CDR2 FNYEAQ. As DNA, the CDR3 is TGTGCCAGCAGCCGAGGGCGACCGTTTTCCTACGAGCAGTACTTC. Its translation: CASSRGRPFSYEQYF.

The chain couples TRBV6-1 to TRBJ1-2; 7 bases agree with TRBD1. CDR3 length: 13 amino acids. The germline CDR1 and CDR2 sequences are MNHNS and SASEGT. V dropped 4 bases and J dropped 8; count of bases not matched to a gene: 7. The CDR3 DNA sequence: TGTGCCAGCAGTGCTGAGGGGGCGCGGGGCTACACCTTC. It translates to CASSAEGARGYTF.

The chain uses TRBV10-2 and TRBJ2-7, with 9 bases matching TRBD1. J was trimmed by 3 bases and V by 5 bases; bases with no gene match: 17. The CDR3 is 18 amino acids. Germline V gives CDR1 WSHSY, CDR2 SAAADI. This CDR3 is CASSFPGQGNPYSYEQYF. CDR3 DNA sequence: TGCGCCAGCAGTTTTCCGGGACAGGGAAATCCGTACAGCTACGAGCAGTACTTC.

V gene TRBV29-1 combines with J gene TRBJ1-2; D is unclear. Trimming stripped 6 bases from V and 4 bases from J, with 15 bases between. The CDR3 runs 13 residues. The germline V gene has CDR1 SQVTM and CDR2 ANQGSEA. In DNA form, the CDR3 reads TGCAGCGTACGTCGTGGAGTCGGCTATGGCTACACCTTC. It codes for CSVRRGVGYGYTF.

The gene calls are TRBV5-5 and TRBJ1-2; possibly TRBD1 for D (6 bases). V was shortened by 0 bases and J by 7 bases, with 10 bases between the two germline ends. Germline lookup yields CDR1 SGHKS and CDR2 YYEKEE (reference sequence). The CDR3 consists of 13 residues. CDR3 nucleotides: TGTGCCAGCAGCTTGGACCGCAGGGGTGGCTACACCTTC. Amino acids: CASSLDRRGGYTF.

The chain joins TRBV2 to TRBJ1-2; D is uncertain. Germline V gene data show CDR1 as SNHLY and CDR2 as FYNNEI. The ends were cut back, 6 bases at V and 5 bases at J, with 16 bases in the middle. This CDR3 has 14 amino acids. CDR3 sequence (DNA): TGTGCCAGCAGCGAATGGGAGGATGGTTATGGCTACACCTTC. This gives the protein CASSEWEDGYGYTF.

The V and J genes are TRBV6-5 and TRBJ2-5, with 8 bases fitting TRBD2. The ends lost 2 bases at V and 5 bases at J; junction bases unmatched: 7. The CDR3 loop spans 15 amino acids. Germline CDR1 MNHEY, CDR2 SVGAGI. The CDR3 region is CASSYQGTSWETQYF. For the CDR3, the DNA is TGTGCCAGCAGTTACCAAGGGACTAGTTGGGAGACCCAGTACTTC.

The chain couples TRBV27 to TRBJ2-5; 9 bases match TRBD2. The CDR3 consists of 16 residues. Looked up from germline, CDR1 is MNHEY and CDR2 is SMNVEV (reference sequence). V shed 1 base, J shed 2 bases, and the junction held 5 bases outside the gene matches. In DNA form, the CDR3 reads TGTGCCAGCAGTTTATTCCGGCGGGGGGGTCAAGAGACCCAGTACTTC. The encoded protein is CASSLFRRGGQETQYF.

This clone was observed a few times. This chain joins TRBV9 and TRBJ2-1; 10 bases fit TRBD2. Germline values: CDR1 SGDLS, CDR2 YYNGEE. CDR3 size: 17 residues. Germline trimming cut 0 bases from V and 5 bases from J; bases unmatched to any gene: 8. In nucleotides, the CDR3 is TGTGCCAGCAGCGTAGGGAGTCCAGCGGGGGGGGACAATGAGCAGTTCTTC. Translating it yields CASSVGSPAGGDNEQFF.

The chain combines TRBV7-9 with TRBJ2-1; TRBD2 matches 11 bases. The V gene end was trimmed by 5 bases and the J gene end by 4 bases; junction bases not matched to a gene: 4. Germline CDR1 and CDR2: SEHNR and FQNEAQ (reference sequence). This CDR3 comprises 15 residues. CDR3 in DNA: TGTGCCAGCAGCAAACTAGCGGGGGTGTACAATGAGCAGTTCTTC. This gives the protein CASSKLAGVYNEQFF. Full variable domain (remainder filled in from reference TRBV7-9 and TRBJ2-1): DTGVSQNPRHKITKRGQNVTFRCDPISEHNRLYWYRQTLGQGPEFLTYFQNEAQLEKSRLLSDRFSAERPKGSFSTLEIQRTEQGDSAMYLCASSKLAGVYNEQFFGPGTRLTVL.

V usage is TRBV7-2 and J usage is TRBJ2-7; TRBD1 matches at 8 bases. The CDR3 loop spans 13 amino acids. CDR1 and CDR2 (germline): SGHTA, FQGNSA. The V segment lost 8 bases and the J segment 4 bases; nucleotides outside the gene matches: 7. The DNA of the CDR3 is TGTGCCAGCTCCTTCGGGACAGGATACGAGCAGTACTTC. It yields the protein CASSFGTGYEQYF.

This clone has just a few counts. The rearrangement links TRBV30 to TRBJ1-1; D is undetermined. The V gene lost 1 base and the J gene lost 6 bases, with 30 bases spanning the gap. Germline lookup yields CDR1 GTSNPN and CDR2 SVGIG (reference sequence). The CDR3 spans 19 residues. As DNA, the CDR3 is TGTGCCTGGAGTGCTCAGAATCAGACTTTCTGGAGAGGTGAAGCTGAAGCTTTCTTT. Its protein product is CAWSAQNQTFWRGEAEAFF.

This sequence joins TRBV6-6 and TRBJ1-1, with D possibly TRBD1 on 5 matching bases. Trimming shortened V by 5 bases and J by 8 bases, and 18 bases separated the two germline ends. Looked up from germline, CDR1 is MNHNY and CDR2 is SVGAGI (reference sequence). This CDR3 comprises 14 residues. The CDR3 nucleotides are TGTGCCAGCAGTCGAAGTCGAAGGGGTATAGAAGCTTTCTTT. Its translation: CASSRSRRGIEAFF.

V usage is TRBV9 and J usage is TRBJ2-3; 11 bases match TRBD2. CDR3 size: 15 residues. J gave up 2 bases and V 2 bases, and 1 base lay outside the gene matches. Germline CDR1 is SGDLS and CDR2 is YYNGEE. The CDR3 DNA follows: TGTGCCAGCAGCGTTAGCGGGGGGGCCACAGATACGCAGTATTTT. Amino acids: CASSVSGGATDTQYF.

V gene TRBV7-7 combines with J gene TRBJ2-5; 10 bases line up with TRBD1. Germline V gene data show CDR1 as SSHAT and CDR2 as FNYEAQ (reference sequence). V was clipped by 6 bases and J by 6 bases; unmatched bases: 7. This CDR3 spans 14 amino acids. The CDR3 here is CASSSTGGGKTQYF. The CDR3, as DNA: TGTGCCAGCAGTTCGACAGGGGGCGGGAAGACCCAGTACTTC.

The chain combines TRBV7-6 with TRBJ1-2; 11 nucleotides line up with TRBD1. The CDR3 runs to 18 residues. From germline, CDR1 is SGHVS and CDR2 FNYEAQ. With 5 bases clipped from V and 0 bases from J, the junction kept 11 bases outside the gene matches. The chain's CDR3 is CASSPRGTGGSANYGYTF. The CDR3 DNA reads TGTGCCAGCAGCCCTAGGGGGACAGGGGGGTCCGCTAACTATGGCTACACCTTC.

This clone was picked up one time. This chain uses TRBV2 with TRBJ1-5; 9 nucleotides match TRBD1. Germline CDR1 and CDR2: SNHLY and FYNNEI. The CDR3 loop spans 18 amino acids. V was pared by 2 bases and J by 3 bases, with 11 bases of the junction left unmatched. The CDR3 region has the DNA TGTGCCAGCAGTGAATCGGCCCCCACAGGGGGCAACAATCAGCCCCAGCATTTT. It translates to CASSESAPTGGNNQPQHF.

The chain uses TRBV2 and TRBJ1-5; 7 bases are a match to TRBD1. J gave up 1 base and V 3 bases, and 9 bases lay outside the gene matches. The CDR3 has 17 residues. CDR1 and CDR2 (germline): SNHLY, FYNNEI. The CDR3 reads CASSEFWDSSSNQPQHF. CDR3 nucleotides: TGTGCCAGCAGTGAGTTTTGGGACAGCTCAAGCAATCAGCCCCAGCATTTT.

J is TRBJ1-5 and V is TRBV6-1; 7 bases match TRBD1. V lost 6 bases, J lost 3 bases, and 2 bases stayed unmatched. From germline, CDR1 is MNHNS and CDR2 SASEGT. This CDR3 contains 13 residues. The CDR3 nucleotides read TGTGCCAGCAGACAGGGGATCAATCAGCCCCAGCATTTT. It is translated as CASRQGINQPQHF.

The chain combines TRBV2 with TRBJ2-3; TRBD2 aligns across 9 bases. J was trimmed by 3 bases and V by 7 bases; bases with no gene match: 8. Germline V gives CDR1 SNHLY, CDR2 FYNNEI. The CDR3 consists of 15 residues. The DNA of the CDR3 is TGTGCCAGCAAGACCCTTAGCGGGGGAACAGATACGCAGTATTTT. This codes for CASKTLSGGTDTQYF.

The chain uses TRBV4-1 and TRBJ1-5; D possibly corresponds to TRBD1 (5 bases). The CDR3 runs 16 residues. Per germline, CDR1 MGHRA and CDR2 YSYEKL. V was pared by 4 bases and J by 2 bases, with 15 bases between. CDR3 in DNA: TGCGCCAGCAGCCCCTATCGGTGCAGGGGCAATCAGCCCCAGCATTTT. Its translation: CASSPYRCRGNQPQHF.